These T cell receptor beta chains were read from a single sample in a study of blood T cell repertoires in COVID-19. Sequenced by immunoSEQ multiplex PCR; TCRdb stores in-frame clones only, minus some. The table records tens of thousands of clones, 80% to 90% of them present only once. Sequences were obtained from peripheral blood. The receptors shown here come from a woman older than 75 with acute or convalescent COVID-19. Each CDR3 is given with its conserved first and last residue. A D gene is named only where the DNA matches it firmly. Clone size is shown for a subset of rows, as once, few, many or a class of expanded clone.

D gene: NA
J gene: TRBJ2-7
V gene: TRBV5-1
clone size: NA
CDR3 protein: CASSLGGRGAPLDEQYF
CDR3 DNA: TGCGCCAGCAGCTTGGGCGGACGGGGGGCCCCGTTGGACGAGCAGTACTTC

D gene: NA
J gene: TRBJ2-2
V gene: TRBV10-3
clone size: NA
CDR3 protein: CAISERLAPGELFF
CDR3 DNA: TGTGCCATCAGTGAGCGGCTAGCGCCCGGGGAGCTGTTTTTT

D gene: TRBD2
J gene: TRBJ2-1
V gene: TRBV3-1/TRBV3-2
clone size: NA
CDR3 protein: CASSQERGDEQFF
CDR3 DNA: TGTGCCAGCAGCCAAGAGCGGGGGGATGAGCAGTTCTTC

D gene: NA
J gene: TRBJ2-5
V gene: TRBV6-5
clone size: NA
CDR3 protein: CASSNREETQYF
CDR3 DNA: TGTGCCAGCAGTAACCGGGAAGAGACCCAGTACTTC

D gene: NA
J gene: TRBJ1-6
V gene: TRBV7-9
clone size: NA
CDR3 protein: CASSPRTGNYNSPLHF
CDR3 DNA: TGTGCCAGCAGCCCACGGACCGGGAATTATAATTCACCCCTCCACTTT

D gene: TRBD1
J gene: TRBJ1-6
V gene: TRBV3-1/TRBV3-2
clone size: few
CDR3 protein: CASSDTGTGNTPLHF
CDR3 DNA: TGTGCCAGCAGTGACACCGGGACAGGGAATACACCCCTCCACTTT

D gene: TRBD1
J gene: TRBJ1-2
V gene: TRBV10-3
clone size: once
CDR3 protein: CAISGYPQGVDYGYTF
CDR3 DNA: TGTGCCATCAGTGGCTATCCTCAGGGGGTAGACTATGGCTACACCTTC

D gene: NA
J gene: TRBJ2-4
V gene: TRBV12-3/TRBV12-4
clone size: NA
CDR3 protein: CASSFATGRIQYF
CDR3 DNA: TGTGCCAGCAGTTTCGCGACAGGCCGCATTCAGTACTTC

D gene: NA
J gene: TRBJ1-6
V gene: TRBV5-1
clone size: few
CDR3 protein: CASSTGTYNSPLHF
CDR3 DNA: TGCGCCAGCAGCACCGGGACATATAATTCACCCCTCCACTTT

D gene: NA
J gene: TRBJ1-5
V gene: TRBV27
clone size: NA
CDR3 protein: CASSFGGGQPQHF
CDR3 DNA: TGTGCCAGCAGTTTCGGGGGGGGGCAGCCCCAGCATTTT

D gene: NA
J gene: TRBJ2-3
V gene: TRBV4-1
clone size: once
CDR3 protein: CASNLWWGPSGEDTQYF
CDR3 DNA: TGCGCCAGCAACCTCTGGTGGGGGCCATCCGGGGAAGATACGCAGTATTTT

D gene: TRBD1
J gene: TRBJ2-1
V gene: TRBV11-2
clone size: NA
CDR3 protein: CASSLEGQGRLEFF
CDR3 DNA: TGTGCCAGCAGCTTAGAGGGACAGGGGCGACTGGAGTTCTTC

D gene: NA
J gene: TRBJ1-2
V gene: TRBV9
clone size: NA
CDR3 protein: CASSNPLPRLYGYTF
CDR3 DNA: TGTGCCAGCAGCAATCCATTACCCAGACTCTATGGCTACACCTTC

D gene: NA
J gene: TRBJ1-5
V gene: TRBV27
clone size: NA
CDR3 protein: CASSSTGGVNQPQHF
CDR3 DNA: TGTGCCAGCAGTTCTACGGGGGGGGTCAATCAGCCCCAGCATTTT

D gene: NA
J gene: TRBJ1-2
V gene: TRBV5-6
clone size: once
CDR3 protein: CASSLDSTYGYTF
CDR3 DNA: TGTGCCAGCAGCTTGGACAGTACCTATGGCTACACCTTC

D gene: NA
J gene: TRBJ2-7
V gene: TRBV7-2
clone size: NA
CDR3 protein: CASSLDFGRVNEQYF
CDR3 DNA: TGTGCCAGCAGCTTAGATTTCGGCAGGGTCAACGAGCAGTACTTC

D gene: NA
J gene: TRBJ1-2
V gene: TRBV19
clone size: few
CDR3 protein: CASTQDSAYHGYTF
CDR3 DNA: TGTGCCAGTACTCAGGACTCAGCTTATCATGGCTACACCTTC

D gene: TRBD1
J gene: TRBJ1-1
V gene: TRBV19
clone size: NA
CDR3 protein: CATRDRNTEAFF
CDR3 DNA: TGTGCCACCCGGGACAGGAACACTGAAGCTTTCTTT

D gene: NA
J gene: TRBJ1-5
V gene: TRBV6-6
clone size: NA
CDR3 protein: CASSPPGLSHQPQHF
CDR3 DNA: TGTGCCAGCAGCCCCCCCGGACTATCTCATCAGCCCCAGCATTTT

D gene: NA
J gene: TRBJ2-1
V gene: TRBV3-1/TRBV3-2
clone size: NA
CDR3 protein: CASSQAPPSSYNEQFF
CDR3 DNA: TGTGCCAGCAGCCAAGCCCCCCCGAGCTCCTACAATGAGCAGTTCTTC

D gene: NA
J gene: TRBJ1-1
V gene: TRBV19
clone size: NA
CDR3 protein: CASSMVRGGNTEAFF
CDR3 DNA: TGTGCCAGTAGTATGGTCCGGGGGGGGAACACTGAAGCTTTCTTT

D gene: TRBD1
J gene: TRBJ1-6
V gene: TRBV7-9
clone size: NA
CDR3 protein: CASSPGQGNSPLHF
CDR3 DNA: TGTGCCAGCAGCCCAGGACAGGGGAATTCACCCCTCCACTTT

D gene: TRBD1
J gene: TRBJ1-1
V gene: TRBV5-1
clone size: once
CDR3 protein: CASSEQGRNTEAFF
CDR3 DNA: TGCGCCAGCAGCGAACAGGGGAGAAACACTGAAGCTTTCTTT

D gene: NA
J gene: TRBJ2-7
V gene: TRBV7-2
clone size: few
CDR3 protein: CASSAHGYEQYF
CDR3 DNA: TGTGCCAGCAGCGCCCACGGCTACGAGCAGTACTTC

D gene: TRBD2
J gene: TRBJ2-7
V gene: TRBV30
clone size: NA
CDR3 protein: CAWTSGGSEQYF
CDR3 DNA: TGTGCCTGGACTAGCGGGGGCAGCGAGCAGTACTTC

D gene: NA
J gene: TRBJ1-5
V gene: TRBV27
clone size: NA
CDR3 protein: CASSSRQAGMSNQPQHF
CDR3 DNA: TGTGCCAGCAGTTCCCGACAGGCTGGGATGAGCAATCAGCCCCAGCATTTT

D gene: TRBD1
J gene: TRBJ1-4
V gene: TRBV5-1
clone size: NA
CDR3 protein: CASSTSGQGRGATNEKLFF
CDR3 DNA: TGCGCCAGCAGCACTTCTGGACAGGGAAGGGGTGCAACTAATGAAAAACTGTTTTTT

D gene: NA
J gene: TRBJ2-7
V gene: TRBV30
clone size: NA
CDR3 protein: CAWGGRGLRDEQYF
CDR3 DNA: TGTGCCTGGGGGGGGAGAGGGCTCAGAGACGAGCAGTACTTC

D gene: NA
J gene: TRBJ1-2
V gene: TRBV6-5
clone size: NA
CDR3 protein: CASRPSQGPSGYTF
CDR3 DNA: TGTGCCAGCAGACCAAGTCAGGGTCCCAGCGGCTACACCTTC

D gene: NA
J gene: TRBJ2-7
V gene: TRBV10-3
clone size: NA
CDR3 protein: CAISESRGGAITYEQYF
CDR3 DNA: TGTGCCATCAGTGAGTCGAGAGGCGGGGCCATTACCTACGAGCAGTACTTC

D gene: NA
J gene: TRBJ1-1
V gene: TRBV7-9
clone size: few
CDR3 protein: CATIRGYENTEAFF
CDR3 DNA: TGTGCCACCATCCGGGGGTACGAGAACACTGAAGCTTTCTTT

D gene: TRBD1
J gene: TRBJ1-1
V gene: TRBV5-4
clone size: few
CDR3 protein: CASSSKVVAGTGGTEAFF
CDR3 DNA: TGTGCCAGCAGCTCTAAGGTAGTCGCGGGGACAGGGGGGACTGAAGCTTTCTTT

D gene: TRBD1
J gene: TRBJ2-3
V gene: TRBV6-5
clone size: NA
CDR3 protein: CASSYWDREDTQYF
CDR3 DNA: TGTGCCAGCAGTTACTGGGACAGGGAAGATACGCAGTATTTT

D gene: TRBD2
J gene: TRBJ2-1
V gene: TRBV29-1
clone size: NA
CDR3 protein: CSVGGTSGGATVNEQFF
CDR3 DNA: TGCAGCGTTGGAGGGACTAGCGGGGGGGCTACGGTCAATGAGCAGTTCTTC

D gene: TRBD2
J gene: TRBJ2-2
V gene: TRBV10-3
clone size: NA
CDR3 protein: CAISPGGTNTGELFF
CDR3 DNA: TGTGCCATCAGTCCGGGGGGAACGAACACCGGGGAGCTGTTTTTT

D gene: TRBD1
J gene: TRBJ2-1
V gene: TRBV6-5
clone size: NA
CDR3 protein: CASRTGINEQFF
CDR3 DNA: TGTGCCAGTCGGACAGGGATCAATGAGCAGTTCTTC

D gene: TRBD1
J gene: TRBJ1-6
V gene: TRBV3-1/TRBV3-2
clone size: NA
CDR3 protein: CASSQVAGQGNSPLHF
CDR3 DNA: TGTGCCAGCAGCCAAGTAGCCGGACAGGGGAATTCACCCCTCCACTTT

D gene: NA
J gene: TRBJ2-2
V gene: TRBV10-3
clone size: NA
CDR3 protein: CAASGGEWTGELFF
CDR3 DNA: TGTGCCGCCTCGGGGGGCGAATGGACCGGGGAGCTGTTTTTT

D gene: TRBD2
J gene: TRBJ2-3
V gene: TRBV5-6
clone size: NA
CDR3 protein: CASSFPGGADTQYF
CDR3 DNA: TGTGCCAGCAGTTTCCCGGGGGGGGCAGATACGCAGTATTTT

D gene: NA
J gene: TRBJ1-2
V gene: TRBV6-1
clone size: NA
CDR3 protein: CASSESTAPLMGYTF
CDR3 DNA: TGTGCCAGCAGTGAATCGACAGCCCCACTTATGGGCTACACCTTC

D gene: NA
J gene: TRBJ1-2
V gene: TRBV20-1
clone size: NA
CDR3 protein: CSATGSDGYTF
CDR3 DNA: TGCAGTGCAACAGGGTCCGATGGCTACACCTTC

D gene: TRBD1
J gene: TRBJ2-7
V gene: TRBV28
clone size: NA
CDR3 protein: CASSAGQDYEQYF
CDR3 DNA: TGTGCCAGCAGTGCGGGACAGGACTACGAGCAGTACTTC

D gene: NA
J gene: TRBJ2-7
V gene: TRBV6-6
clone size: NA
CDR3 protein: CASSYGGQGYEQYF
CDR3 DNA: TGTGCCAGCAGTTACGGGGGACAAGGCTACGAGCAGTACTTC

D gene: NA
J gene: TRBJ1-4
V gene: TRBV6-2/TRBV6-3
clone size: NA
CDR3 protein: CASSTPAGGFEKLFF
CDR3 DNA: TGTGCCAGCAGTACCCCGGCAGGTGGTTTTGAAAAACTGTTTTTT

D gene: NA
J gene: TRBJ2-5
V gene: TRBV14
clone size: NA
CDR3 protein: CASSSTQETQYF
CDR3 DNA: TGTGCCAGCAGCTCTACCCAAGAGACCCAGTACTTC

D gene: NA
J gene: TRBJ2-5
V gene: TRBV21-1
clone size: NA
CDR3 protein: CASSASTGASVETQYF
CDR3 DNA: TGTGCCAGCAGCGCCTCAACAGGGGCCTCCGTAGAGACCCAGTACTTC

D gene: NA
J gene: TRBJ2-5
V gene: TRBV10-3
clone size: NA
CDR3 protein: CAISESTGPGDETQYF
CDR3 DNA: TGTGCCATCAGTGAGTCGACTGGGCCGGGGGACGAGACCCAGTACTTC

D gene: NA
J gene: TRBJ2-6
V gene: TRBV9
clone size: once
CDR3 protein: CASSPHGGSVSSGANVLTF
CDR3 DNA: TGTGCCAGCAGCCCACATGGGGGGTCGGTCTCCTCTGGGGCCAACGTCCTGACTTTC

D gene: NA
J gene: TRBJ1-1
V gene: TRBV18
clone size: NA
CDR3 protein: CASSPSTVNTEAFF
CDR3 DNA: TGTGCCAGCTCACCGTCGACAGTGAACACTGAAGCTTTCTTT